Sequencing of this T cell receptor beta chain was carried out in a study of cytomegalovirus exposure and HLA in healthy donors. Study background: Out of roughly 170 million T cells, an earlier analysis found over 100 million unique TCR beta sequences in total.

CDR3 size: 13 residues. The germline CDR1 and CDR2 sequences are KGHSH and LQKENI. Trimming removed 3 bases from V and 3 bases from J, with 9 bases in between. Study-level results: It was reported that TCR beta sequences correctly inferred the HLA-A and HLA-B alleles for most subjects. The study found most TCR sequences rare, yet found some public TCRs in many donors. In vitro testing confirmed a few CMV-associated chains as specific for CMV antigens.

Primers included in the PCR were 60 Vbeta and 13 Jbeta primers. The assay was immunoSEQ multiplex PCR, and TCRdb's table has in-frame clones only and misses some. This repertoire shows 220,000 or so clones, around four fifths found once; its top ten account for about 1.7%. This clone came up a few times. The antigen is not known. This rearrangement joins TRBV18 to TRBJ2-7; D not resolved. What was sequenced was PBMCs. This TCR came from a man over 45 in good health and CMV-seronegative. The DNA of the CDR3 is TGTGCCAGCTCACCTTCAGGTAACTACGAGCAGTACTTC. Protein sequence: CASSPSGNYEQYF.